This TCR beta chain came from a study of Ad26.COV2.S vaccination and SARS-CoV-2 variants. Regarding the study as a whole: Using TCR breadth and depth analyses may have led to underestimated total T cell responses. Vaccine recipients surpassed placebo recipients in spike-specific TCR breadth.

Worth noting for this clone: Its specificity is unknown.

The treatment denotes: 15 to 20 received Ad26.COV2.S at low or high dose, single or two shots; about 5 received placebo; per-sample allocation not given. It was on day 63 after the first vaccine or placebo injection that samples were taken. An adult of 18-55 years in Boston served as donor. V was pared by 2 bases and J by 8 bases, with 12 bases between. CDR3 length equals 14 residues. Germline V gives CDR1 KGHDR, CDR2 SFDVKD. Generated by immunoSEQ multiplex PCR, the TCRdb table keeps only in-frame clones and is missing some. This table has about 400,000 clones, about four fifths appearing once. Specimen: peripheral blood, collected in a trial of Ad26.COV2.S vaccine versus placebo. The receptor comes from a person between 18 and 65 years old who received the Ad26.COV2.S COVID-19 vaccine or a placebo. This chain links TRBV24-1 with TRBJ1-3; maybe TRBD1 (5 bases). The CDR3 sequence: CATSDSRRGDTIYF. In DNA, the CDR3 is TGTGCCACCAGTGATTCCCGGAGAGGGGACACCATATATTTT.